The text below deals with one T cell receptor beta chain. The data originate from a study of OX40 agonist ivuxolimab in advanced cancers. Study context: The dose-escalation cohort was roughly 84% male, with a mean age of about 58 years, ranging roughly 23 to 90.

Looked up from germline, CDR1 is SGHNT and CDR2 is YYREEE (reference sequence). V lost 1 base to trimming and J lost 1 base; unmatched junction nucleotides: 6. The CDR3 spans 17 residues. Profiled with immunoSEQ multiplex PCR; TCRdb holds only in-frame clones, not every one. The table includes about 84,000 clones, about 94% detected once. The J gene is TRBJ2-3, the V gene TRBV5-4; TRBD2 agrees at 10 bases. Here the sequenced sample was CD4+ or CD8+ T cells sorted from blood, taken in a trial of the OX40 agonist ivuxolimab. This clonotype was obtained from an adult with an advanced solid tumor such as melanoma, head and neck, liver or kidney cancer. The CDR3 reads CASSLSWTSGGTDTQYF. CDR3 sequence (DNA): TGTGCCAGCAGCTTGTCGTGGACTAGCGGAGGCACAGATACGCAGTATTTT.